This T cell receptor beta chain is from a study of T-cell memory formation after mild COVID-19. The study, taken as a whole, reports: Cross-reactive memory appears to have joined, as suggested by some responding clones showing up in pre-infection memory.

CDR1 is MNHEY and CDR2 is SVGEGT in the germline V gene. Trimming removed 6 bases from V and 4 bases from J; junction bases left unmatched: 9. This CDR3 contains 15 residues. A single record per CDR3 protein comes from TCRdb applying MiXCR to the 5' RACE reads. The data show more than 350,000 distinct CDR3 sequences, with around 20% seen just once and about 12% held by the top ten. This clonotype was found a few times. Its cognate antigen is unknown. What was sequenced was PBMCs or a T cell subset sorted from them (not recorded which). The rearrangement joins TRBV6-2 or TRBV6-3 to TRBJ1-5; 7 nucleotides match TRBD1. The clonotype originates from an adult woman who had mild COVID-19 (a few samples of this study predate the infection). Cell type and time point are not known. CDR3 residues: CASRRQGLGNQPQHF. The CDR3 coding sequence is TGTGCCAGCAGACGACAGGGATTAGGTAATCAGCCCCAGCATTTT.